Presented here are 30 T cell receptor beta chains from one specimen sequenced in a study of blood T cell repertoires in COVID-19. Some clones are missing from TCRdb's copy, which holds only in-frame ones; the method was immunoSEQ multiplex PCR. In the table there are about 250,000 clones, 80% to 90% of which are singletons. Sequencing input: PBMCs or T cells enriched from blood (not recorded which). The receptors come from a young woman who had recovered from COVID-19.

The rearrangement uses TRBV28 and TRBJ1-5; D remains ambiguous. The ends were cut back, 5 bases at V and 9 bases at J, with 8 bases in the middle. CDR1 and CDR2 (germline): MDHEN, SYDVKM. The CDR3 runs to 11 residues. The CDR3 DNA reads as TGTGCCAGCAGTCGGGGTGGGCCCCAGCATTTT. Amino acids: CASSRGGPQHF.

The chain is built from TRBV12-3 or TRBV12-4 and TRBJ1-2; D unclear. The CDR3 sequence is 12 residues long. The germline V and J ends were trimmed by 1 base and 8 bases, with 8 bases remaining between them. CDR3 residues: CASSLEARGYTF. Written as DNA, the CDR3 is TGTGCCAGCAGTTTAGAAGCTCGCGGCTACACCTTC.

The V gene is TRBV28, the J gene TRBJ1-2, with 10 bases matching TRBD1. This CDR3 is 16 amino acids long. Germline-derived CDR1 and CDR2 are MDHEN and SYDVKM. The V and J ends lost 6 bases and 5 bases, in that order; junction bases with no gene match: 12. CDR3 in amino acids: CASSSFGTGERYGYTF. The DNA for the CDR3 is TGTGCCAGCAGCTCTTTCGGGACAGGGGAACGTTATGGCTACACCTTC.

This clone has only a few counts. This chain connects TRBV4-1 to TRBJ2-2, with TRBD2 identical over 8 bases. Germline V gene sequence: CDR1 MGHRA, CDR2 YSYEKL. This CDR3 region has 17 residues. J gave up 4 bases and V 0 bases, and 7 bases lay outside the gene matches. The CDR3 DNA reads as TGCGCCAGCAGCCAAGATCGAAAGCGGGGGTTCACCGGGGAGCTGTTTTTT. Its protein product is CASSQDRKRGFTGELFF.

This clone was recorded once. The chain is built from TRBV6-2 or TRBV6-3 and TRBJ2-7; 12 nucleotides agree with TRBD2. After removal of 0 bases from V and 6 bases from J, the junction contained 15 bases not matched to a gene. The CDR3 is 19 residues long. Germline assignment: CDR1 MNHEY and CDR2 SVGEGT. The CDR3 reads CASSYSRSTSGRRIFEQYF. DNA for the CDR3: TGTGCCAGCAGTTACTCACGGTCGACTAGCGGGAGACGGATCTTCGAGCAGTACTTC.

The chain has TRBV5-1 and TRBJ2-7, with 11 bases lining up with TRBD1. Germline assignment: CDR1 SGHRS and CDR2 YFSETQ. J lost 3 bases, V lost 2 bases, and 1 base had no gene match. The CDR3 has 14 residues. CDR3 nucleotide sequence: TGCGCCAGCAGCTTTGGGACAGGGGGCTACGAGCAGTACTTC. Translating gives CASSFGTGGYEQYF.

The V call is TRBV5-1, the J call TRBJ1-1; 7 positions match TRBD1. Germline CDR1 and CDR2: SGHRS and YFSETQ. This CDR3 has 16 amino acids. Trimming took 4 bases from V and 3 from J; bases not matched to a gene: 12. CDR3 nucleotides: TGCGCCAGCAGCAGCCTTAGACAGGGAAGGGACACTGAAGCTTTCTTT. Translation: CASSSLRQGRDTEAFF.

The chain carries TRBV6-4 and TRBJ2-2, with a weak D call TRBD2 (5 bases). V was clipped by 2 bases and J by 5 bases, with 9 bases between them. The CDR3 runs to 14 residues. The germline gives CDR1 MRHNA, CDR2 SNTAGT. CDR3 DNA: TGTGCCAGCAGTGACGATAGGGAGACCGGGGAGCTGTTTTTT. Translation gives CASSDDRETGELFF.

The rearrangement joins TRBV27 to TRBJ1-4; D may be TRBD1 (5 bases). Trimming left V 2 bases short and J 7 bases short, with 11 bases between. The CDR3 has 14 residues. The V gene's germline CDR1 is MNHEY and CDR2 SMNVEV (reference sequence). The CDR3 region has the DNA TGTGCCAGCAGTTTACCTCGACAGAGTGAAAAACTGTTTTTT. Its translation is CASSLPRQSEKLFF. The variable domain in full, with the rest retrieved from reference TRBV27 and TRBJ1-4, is EAQVTQNPRYLITVTGKKLTVTCSQNMNHEYMSWYRQDPGLGLRQIYYSMNVEVTDKGDVPEGYKVSRKEKRNFPLILESPSPNQTSLYFCASSLPRQSEKLFFGSGTQLSVL.

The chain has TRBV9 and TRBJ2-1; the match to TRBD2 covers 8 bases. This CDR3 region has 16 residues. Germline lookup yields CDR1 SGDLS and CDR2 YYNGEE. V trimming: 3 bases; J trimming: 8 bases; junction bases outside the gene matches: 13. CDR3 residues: CASSGLREGFFYEQFF. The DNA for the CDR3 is TGTGCCAGCAGCGGGCTTCGGGAGGGGTTCTTTTATGAGCAGTTCTTC.

For the CDR3, the DNA is TGTGCCACCAGCCAGGGACAAAAAGAGACCCAGTACTTC. Translated: CATSQGQKETQYF. This chain links TRBV15 with TRBJ2-5, with TRBD1 as a possible D gene (6 bases). Germline CDR1 is LNHNV and CDR2 is YYDKDF (reference sequence). The length of the CDR3 is 13 residues. V shed 5 bases and J shed 3 bases, with 10 bases lying between them. Variable domain in full (rest from reference TRBV15 and TRBJ2-5): DAMVIQNPRYQVTQFGKPVTLSCSQTLNHNVMYWYQQKSSQAPKLLFHYYDKDFNNEADTPDNFQSRRPNTSFCFLDIRSPGLGDTAMYLCATSQGQKETQYFGPGTRLLVL.

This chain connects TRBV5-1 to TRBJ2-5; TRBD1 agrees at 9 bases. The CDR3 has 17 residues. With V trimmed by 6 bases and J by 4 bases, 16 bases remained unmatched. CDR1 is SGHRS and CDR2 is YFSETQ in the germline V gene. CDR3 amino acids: CASTPSPGQGLRETQYF. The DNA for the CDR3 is TGCGCCAGCACCCCCTCCCCGGGACAGGGTTTGAGAGAGACCCAGTACTTC.

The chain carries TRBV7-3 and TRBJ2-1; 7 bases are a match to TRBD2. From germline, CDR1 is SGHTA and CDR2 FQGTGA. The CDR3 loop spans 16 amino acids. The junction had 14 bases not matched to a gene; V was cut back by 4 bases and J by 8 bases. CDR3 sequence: CASSYLRTSRFDEQFF. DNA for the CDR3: TGTGCCAGCAGCTATCTCCGGACTAGTCGGTTCGATGAGCAGTTCTTC.

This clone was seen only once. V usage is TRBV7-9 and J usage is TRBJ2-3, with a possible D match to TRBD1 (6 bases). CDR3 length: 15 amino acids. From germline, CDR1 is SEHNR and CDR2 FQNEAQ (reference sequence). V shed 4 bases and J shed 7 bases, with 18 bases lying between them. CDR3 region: CASSYPPGATHTQYF. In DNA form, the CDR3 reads TGTGCCAGCAGCTATCCCCCAGGGGCGACGCATACGCAGTATTTT. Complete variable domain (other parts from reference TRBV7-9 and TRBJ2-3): DTGVSQNPRHKITKRGQNVTFRCDPISEHNRLYWYRQTLGQGPEFLTYFQNEAQLEKSRLLSDRFSAERPKGSFSTLEIQRTEQGDSAMYLCASSYPPGATHTQYFGPGTRLTVL.

The CDR3 nucleotides read TGTGCCACCAGCACCAGATTGGACAGATTCACAGATACGCAGTATTTT. Its protein is CATSTRLDRFTDTQYF. The V gene is TRBV15, the J gene TRBJ2-3, with TRBD1 as a possible D gene (6 bases). The germline V gene has CDR1 LNHNV and CDR2 YYDKDF (reference sequence). The V end was cut by 4 bases, the J end by 2 bases, with 16 bases between. The CDR3 has 16 residues. Looking up the rest from reference TRBV15 and TRBJ2-3 gives the full variable domain: DAMVIQNPRYQVTQFGKPVTLSCSQTLNHNVMYWYQQKSSQAPKLLFHYYDKDFNNEADTPDNFQSRRPNTSFCFLDIRSPGLGDTAMYLCATSTRLDRFTDTQYFGPGTRLTVL.

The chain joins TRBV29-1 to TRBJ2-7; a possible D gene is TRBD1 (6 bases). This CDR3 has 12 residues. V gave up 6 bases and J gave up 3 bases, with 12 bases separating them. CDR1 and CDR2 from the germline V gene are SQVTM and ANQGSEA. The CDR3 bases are TGCAGCGTATTAAGGGGGAACTACGAGCAGTACTTC. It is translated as CSVLRGNYEQYF.

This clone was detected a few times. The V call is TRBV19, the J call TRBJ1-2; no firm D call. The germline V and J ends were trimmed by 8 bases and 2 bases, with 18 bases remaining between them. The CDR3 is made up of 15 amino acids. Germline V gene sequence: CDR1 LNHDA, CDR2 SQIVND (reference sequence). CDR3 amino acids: CASEIGGGRNYGYTF. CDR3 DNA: TGTGCCAGTGAAATAGGTGGAGGGAGGAACTATGGCTACACCTTC. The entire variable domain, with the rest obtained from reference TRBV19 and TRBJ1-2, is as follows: DGGITQSPKYLFRKEGQNVTLSCEQNLNHDAMYWYRQDPGQGLRLIYYSQIVNDFQKGDIAEGYSVSREKKESFPLTVTSAQKNPTAFYLCASEIGGGRNYGYTFGSGTRLTVV.

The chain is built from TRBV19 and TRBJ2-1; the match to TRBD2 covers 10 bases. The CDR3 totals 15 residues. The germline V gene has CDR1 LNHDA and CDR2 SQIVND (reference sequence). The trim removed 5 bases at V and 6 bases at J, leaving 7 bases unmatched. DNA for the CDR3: TGTGCCAGTAGTGAGAGCGGGGGGGTCTTCAATGAGCAGTTCTTC. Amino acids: CASSESGGVFNEQFF.

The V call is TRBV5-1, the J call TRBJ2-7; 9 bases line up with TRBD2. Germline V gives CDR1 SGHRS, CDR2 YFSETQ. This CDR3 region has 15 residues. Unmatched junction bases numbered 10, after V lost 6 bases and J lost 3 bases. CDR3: CASTFGSGGYYEQYF. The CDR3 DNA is TGCGCCAGCACCTTTGGTAGCGGGGGTTACTACGAGCAGTACTTC.

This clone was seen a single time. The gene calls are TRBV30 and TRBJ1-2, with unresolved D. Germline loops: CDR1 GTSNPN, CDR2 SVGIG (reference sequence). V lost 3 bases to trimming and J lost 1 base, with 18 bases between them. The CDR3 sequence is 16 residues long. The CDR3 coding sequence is TGTGCCTGGAGCCCCCACACGCTTCCCTTTAACTATGGCTACACCTTC. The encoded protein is CAWSPHTLPFNYGYTF.

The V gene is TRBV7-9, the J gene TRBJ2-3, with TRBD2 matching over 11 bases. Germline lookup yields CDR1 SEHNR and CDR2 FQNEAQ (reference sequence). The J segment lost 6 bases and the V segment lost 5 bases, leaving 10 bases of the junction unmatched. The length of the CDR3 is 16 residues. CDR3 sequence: CASSPRTSGPSDTQYF. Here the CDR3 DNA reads TGTGCCAGCAGCCCACGGACTAGCGGGCCGTCCGATACGCAGTATTTT.

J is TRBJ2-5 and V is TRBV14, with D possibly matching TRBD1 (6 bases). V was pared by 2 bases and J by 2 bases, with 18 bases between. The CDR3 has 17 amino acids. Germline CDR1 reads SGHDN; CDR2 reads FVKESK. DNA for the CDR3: TGTGCCAGCAGCCAAAGGCAGGGGCCCCTTTTTCAAGAGACCCAGTACTTC. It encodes CASSQRQGPLFQETQYF.

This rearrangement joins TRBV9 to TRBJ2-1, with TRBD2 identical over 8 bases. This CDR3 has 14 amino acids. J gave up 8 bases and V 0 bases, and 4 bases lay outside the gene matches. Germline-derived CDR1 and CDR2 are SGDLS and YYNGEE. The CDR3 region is CASSVERELDEQFF. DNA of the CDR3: TGTGCCAGCAGCGTAGAGCGGGAGTTGGATGAGCAGTTCTTC. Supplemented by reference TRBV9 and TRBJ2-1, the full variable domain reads DSGVTQTPKHLITATGQRVTLRCSPRSGDLSVYWYQQSLDQGLQFLIQYYNGEERAKGNILERFSAQQFPDLHSELNLSSLELGDSALYFCASSVERELDEQFFGPGTRLTVL.

CDR3: CASSLFPNEGSGNTIYF. CDR3 coding DNA: TGTGCCAGCAGTTTATTCCCCAATGAGGGCTCTGGAAACACCATATATTTT. The gene calls are TRBV28 and TRBJ1-3; D call uncertain. The CDR3 contains 17 residues. Germline loops: CDR1 MDHEN, CDR2 SYDVKM. Trimming pared 1 base from V and 0 bases from J, leaving 13 bases between.

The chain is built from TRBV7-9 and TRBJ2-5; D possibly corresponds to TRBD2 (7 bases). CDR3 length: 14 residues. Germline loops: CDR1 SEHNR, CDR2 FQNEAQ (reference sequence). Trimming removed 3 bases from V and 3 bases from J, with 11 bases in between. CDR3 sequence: CASSFTGREETQYF. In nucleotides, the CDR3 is TGTGCCAGCAGCTTCACAGGGAGGGAAGAGACCCAGTACTTC. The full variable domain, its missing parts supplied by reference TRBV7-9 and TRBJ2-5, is DTGVSQNPRHKITKRGQNVTFRCDPISEHNRLYWYRQTLGQGPEFLTYFQNEAQLEKSRLLSDRFSAERPKGSFSTLEIQRTEQGDSAMYLCASSFTGREETQYFGPGTRLLVL.

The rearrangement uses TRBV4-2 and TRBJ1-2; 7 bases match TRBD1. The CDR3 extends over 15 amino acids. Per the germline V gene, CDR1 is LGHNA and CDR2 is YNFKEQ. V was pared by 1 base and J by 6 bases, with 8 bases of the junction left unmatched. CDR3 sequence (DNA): TGTGCCAGCAGCCAAGTCGTCAAGGGGGCGCATGGCTACACCTTC. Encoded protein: CASSQVVKGAHGYTF.

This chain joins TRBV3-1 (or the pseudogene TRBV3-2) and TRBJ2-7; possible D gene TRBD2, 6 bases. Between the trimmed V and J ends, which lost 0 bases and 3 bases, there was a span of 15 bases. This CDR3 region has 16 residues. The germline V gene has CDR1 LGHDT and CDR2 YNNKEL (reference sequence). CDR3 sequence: CASSQEEPSAVYEQYF. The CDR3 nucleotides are TGTGCCAGCAGCCAAGAGGAGCCTAGCGCCGTCTACGAGCAGTACTTC.

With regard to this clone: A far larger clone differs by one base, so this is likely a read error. DNA of the CDR3: TGTGCCAGCAGTAGCGGGGGGGGCAATGAGCAGTTCTTC. Protein: CASSSGGGNEQFF. The V call is TRBV27, the J call TRBJ2-1; TRBD2 agrees at 10 bases. Looked up from germline, CDR1 is MNHEY and CDR2 is SMNVEV (reference sequence). V shed 5 bases and J 6 bases; nucleotides not matched to a gene: 1. This CDR3 is 13 amino acids long.

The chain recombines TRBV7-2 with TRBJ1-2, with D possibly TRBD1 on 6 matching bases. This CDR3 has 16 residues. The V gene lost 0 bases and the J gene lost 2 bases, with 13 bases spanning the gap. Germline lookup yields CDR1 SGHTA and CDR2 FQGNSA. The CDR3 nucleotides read TGTGCCAGCAGCTTAGCTAATGTCGGGACAAACTATGGCTACACCTTC. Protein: CASSLANVGTNYGYTF. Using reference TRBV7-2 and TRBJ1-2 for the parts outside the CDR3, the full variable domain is GAGVSQSPSNKVTEKGKDVELRCDPISGHTALYWYRQSLGQGLEFLIYFQGNSAPDKSGLPSDRFSAERTGGSVSTLTIQRTQQEDSAVYLCASSLANVGTNYGYTFGSGTRLTVV.

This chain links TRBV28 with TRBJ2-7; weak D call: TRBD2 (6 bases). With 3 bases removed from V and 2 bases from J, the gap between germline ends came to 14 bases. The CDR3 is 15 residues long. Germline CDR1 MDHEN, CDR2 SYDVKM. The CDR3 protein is CASSFRVRRAYEQYF. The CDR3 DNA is TGTGCCAGCAGTTTCCGGGTGAGGAGGGCCTACGAGCAGTACTTC.